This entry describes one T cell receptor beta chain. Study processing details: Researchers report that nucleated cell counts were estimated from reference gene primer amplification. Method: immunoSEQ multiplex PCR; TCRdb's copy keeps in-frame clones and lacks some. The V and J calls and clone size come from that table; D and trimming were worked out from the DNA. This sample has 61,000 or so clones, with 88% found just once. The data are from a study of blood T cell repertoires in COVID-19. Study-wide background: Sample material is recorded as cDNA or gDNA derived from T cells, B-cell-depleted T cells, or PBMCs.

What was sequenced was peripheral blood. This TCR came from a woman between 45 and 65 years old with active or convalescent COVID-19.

CDR3 sequence: CASGTGTSSGYTF. DNA of the CDR3: TGTGCCAGCGGCACCGGGACTTCGAGTGGCTACACCTTC. The V and J genes are TRBV7-3 and TRBJ1-2; D is possibly TRBD1 (5 bases). Germline assignment: CDR1 SGHTA and CDR2 FQGTGA. This CDR3 has 13 residues. Deletions cut 8 bases from V and 7 bases from J, with 17 bases between.